This T cell receptor beta chain came from a study of lymphopenia after photon versus proton radiotherapy (dated by TCRdb to between 2019 and 2020). About the full investigation: The immunological effects of photon versus proton radiation therapy were compared in patients with gastrointestinal tumors who developed high-grade lymphopenia. The approximately 20 patients in the cohort had gastrointestinal tumors, were treated with either photon or proton therapy, and subsequently developed lymphopenia. The study aimed to characterize how the two radiation modalities differ in their impact on the immune system.

With regard to this clone: Its recognized antigen is unknown. It has no much larger one-base neighbor in the sample; base qualities were not kept.

Study-wide findings and limitations: Among patients across the cohort who died, overall survival time showed an inverse correlation with a larger post-nadir drop in TCR diversity. The survival association was assessed only in patients who died, and better survival with proton therapy was presented by the authors as a possibility rather than a demonstrated result. After the lymphocyte count nadir, photon-treated repertoires showed oligoclonal expansion, especially of CD8+ Temra cells, which drove the drop in diversity. Proton-treated patients stayed relatively stable during treatment, while photon-treated patients lost naive T cells and TCR diversity and gained effector/memory populations.

The library was built by means of the immunoSEQ multiplex PCR assay. T cell repertoires were profiled with deep sequencing of rearranged TCR beta loci together with multiparametric flow cytometry. TCRdb limited this immuneACCESS table to in-frame rearrangements with V and J called. A share of clones is missing; checked studies link under half to unresolved V genes, and the rest is unexplained. Here the sample has about 50,000 clones; roughly 90% occur a single time. The top ten clones comprise 15% to 20% of the sample. Looking up the germline V gene (reference sequence) yields CDR1 LNHNV and CDR2 YYDKDF. The junction carries 8 bases between V and J, which are trimmed by 8 bases and 1 base respectively. Including the terminal cysteine and phenylalanine, the CDR3 comprises 12 residues. Of all the DNA, just the CDR3 is kept, 36 bases in frame from base 1.

Specimen: peripheral blood, collected from a patient treated with photon-based radiotherapy. The TCR originated in a middle-aged woman with cholangiocarcinoma. This sequence uses TRBV15 and TRBJ1-1, with the D gene call left open. The CDR3 is CATARGNTEAFF. The DNA sequence reads TGTGCCACCGCCCGGGGGAACACTGAAGCTTTCTTT.